The rows below give T cell receptor beta chains drawn from one sample of a study of shared clonotypes between healthy human individuals. TCRdb keeps only in-frame clones here, not all; method: immunoSEQ multiplex PCR. This table has about 820,000 clones, about 92% appearing once. The sequenced material came from naive CD8+ T cells sorted from blood. These receptors came from a man aged 30 to 39 in good health. The CDR3 runs from the conserved cysteine through the conserved F or W.

v_gene: TRBV29-1; j_gene: TRBJ2-1; CDR3aa: CSAQGLAGFNEQFF
v_gene: TRBV11-2; j_gene: TRBJ2-7; CDR3aa: CASSLDSGLRHEQYF
v_gene: TRBV27; j_gene: TRBJ1-5; CDR3aa: CASSSGGANQPQHF
v_gene: TRBV7-9; j_gene: TRBJ1-1; CDR3aa: CASSLGGAEAFF
v_gene: TRBV12-5; j_gene: TRBJ1-2; CDR3aa: CASGSTNERHLYGYTF
v_gene: TRBV6-6; j_gene: TRBJ1-5; CDR3aa: CASSYSERARQPQHF
v_gene: TRBV4-1; j_gene: TRBJ1-5; CDR3aa: CASSQKISGGAQPQHF
v_gene: TRBV27; j_gene: TRBJ2-5; CDR3aa: CASRRLAGLVETQYF
v_gene: TRBV28; j_gene: TRBJ1-1; CDR3aa: CASSFRGRLTEAFF
v_gene: TRBV27; j_gene: TRBJ2-7; CDR3aa: CASSLGGTYEQYF
v_gene: TRBV5-1; j_gene: TRBJ2-7; CDR3aa: CASSWTGGGVYEQYF
v_gene: TRBV6-5; j_gene: TRBJ1-5; CDR3aa: CASTSTGQPQHF
v_gene: TRBV7-9; j_gene: TRBJ2-3; CDR3aa: CASSPNLTLAYTDTQYF
v_gene: TRBV6-1; j_gene: TRBJ2-1; CDR3aa: CASSAGTLSPYNEQFF
v_gene: TRBV11-2; j_gene: TRBJ2-1; CDR3aa: CASSPGTSGWNEQFF
v_gene: TRBV30; j_gene: TRBJ2-7; CDR3aa: CAWSVADYYEQYF
v_gene: TRBV6-6; j_gene: TRBJ2-3; CDR3aa: CASSKHLDTQYF
v_gene: TRBV27; j_gene: TRBJ2-2; CDR3aa: CASSVLRTATGELFF
v_gene: TRBV4-1; j_gene: TRBJ2-1; CDR3aa: CASSQVQGTGEQFF
v_gene: TRBV7-9; j_gene: TRBJ1-2; CDR3aa: CASSSSSVGPGDGYTF
v_gene: TRBV5-5; j_gene: TRBJ2-5; CDR3aa: CASSPGTPETQYF
v_gene: TRBV10-2; j_gene: TRBJ2-2; CDR3aa: CATNQKGTGELFF
v_gene: TRBV4-1; j_gene: TRBJ2-3; CDR3aa: CASSQLTDWVVDTQYF
v_gene: TRBV6-1; j_gene: TRBJ2-1; CDR3aa: CASAGGDSYNEQFF
v_gene: TRBV6-1; j_gene: TRBJ2-7; CDR3aa: CASSEWRGSYEQYF
v_gene: TRBV29-1; j_gene: TRBJ2-1; CDR3aa: CSVEDVRRGNEQFF
v_gene: TRBV7-3; j_gene: TRBJ1-2; CDR3aa: CASSLISCYTF
v_gene: TRBV7-9; j_gene: TRBJ1-3; CDR3aa: CASSQRWVGNSGNTIYF
v_gene: TRBV5-4; j_gene: TRBJ2-2; CDR3aa: CASSLFGQGLAGELFF
v_gene: TRBV5-5; j_gene: TRBJ2-7; CDR3aa: CASSTGPAYEQYF
v_gene: TRBV25-1; j_gene: TRBJ1-1; CDR3aa: CASSPLQGAFAEAFF
v_gene: TRBV2; j_gene: TRBJ1-4; CDR3aa: CASSQGAANEKLFF
v_gene: TRBV28; j_gene: TRBJ2-3; CDR3aa: CASTLTSRSTDTQYF
v_gene: TRBV15; j_gene: TRBJ1-1; CDR3aa: CATSRVSLTEAFF
v_gene: TRBV12-5; j_gene: TRBJ2-7; CDR3aa: CASGFGQKGEQYF
v_gene: TRBV10-3; j_gene: TRBJ2-5; CDR3aa: CAISEYFLEEETQYF
v_gene: TRBV30; j_gene: TRBJ2-6; CDR3aa: CAVTGTPANVLTF
v_gene: TRBV18; j_gene: TRBJ1-1; CDR3aa: CASSPPGGEWGRTEAFF
v_gene: TRBV6-1; j_gene: TRBJ2-7; CDR3aa: CASTRVSQGVHEQYF
v_gene: TRBV19; j_gene: TRBJ1-5; CDR3aa: CASAQGGLAQPQHF
v_gene: TRBV2; j_gene: TRBJ2-5; CDR3aa: CASSLLGETQYF
v_gene: TRBV5-6; j_gene: TRBJ1-4; CDR3aa: CASSFRDRVGFGEKLFF
v_gene: TRBV30; j_gene: TRBJ2-7; CDR3aa: CAWRDTFYEQYF
v_gene: TRBV5-6; j_gene: TRBJ2-7; CDR3aa: CASSYRQASSYEQYF
v_gene: TRBV14; j_gene: TRBJ2-1; CDR3aa: CASSQDWGTSGYNEQFF
v_gene: TRBV11-2; j_gene: TRBJ2-7; CDR3aa: CASSVTRTFSMSEQYF
v_gene: TRBV7-9; j_gene: TRBJ2-3; CDR3aa: CASSSPGQGNTDTQYF
v_gene: TRBV7-9; j_gene: TRBJ2-1; CDR3aa: CASSLGPLVSYNEQFF
v_gene: TRBV2; j_gene: TRBJ1-5; CDR3aa: CASNRGNQPQHF
v_gene: TRBV27; j_gene: TRBJ2-1; CDR3aa: CASSLFGAQGGNEQFF
v_gene: TRBV7-9; j_gene: TRBJ2-5; CDR3aa: CASSLEQGRETQYF
v_gene: TRBV11-2; j_gene: TRBJ1-2; CDR3aa: CASSLNWSGANGYTF
v_gene: TRBV19; j_gene: TRBJ2-7; CDR3aa: CASSITGSSYEQYF
v_gene: TRBV7-9; j_gene: TRBJ1-2; CDR3aa: CASSPGLHYGYTF
v_gene: TRBV27; j_gene: TRBJ1-5; CDR3aa: CASSSGYQPQHF
v_gene: TRBV5-5; j_gene: TRBJ2-1; CDR3aa: CASSSRDRASYNEQFF
v_gene: TRBV13; j_gene: TRBJ2-1; CDR3aa: CASSHGLAGNEQFF
v_gene: TRBV6-1; j_gene: TRBJ1-1; CDR3aa: CASSVGDGGTEAFF
v_gene: TRBV7-9; j_gene: TRBJ2-1; CDR3aa: CASARGLGRYNEQFF